These T cell receptor beta chains were read from a single sample in a study of vaccination effects on CD4 cells after COVID-19. Which antigens these TCRs recognize remains unknown. Sequenced by immunoSEQ multiplex PCR; TCRdb stores in-frame clones only, minus some. The table lists tens of thousands of clones, around four fifths of them singletons, with approximately 1.9% in the top ten. The sequencing here drew on CD4+ T cells from PBMCs cultured with HCoV-OC43 spike peptides, taken after COVID-19 vaccination. These receptors came from a human donor who received a COVID-19 vaccine. Each CDR3 is given with its conserved first and last residue. Fields, in order: CDR3 length, J gene, V gene, CDR3 protein.

14 TRBJ2-3 TRBV12-5 CASGLGQGTDTQYF
13 TRBJ1-6 TRBV4-3 CASSQEQISPLHF
19 TRBJ1-6 TRBV4-1 CASSQASSGMSSYNSPLHF
12 TRBJ1-6 TRBV30 CAWSRENSPLHF
13 TRBJ2-2 TRBV12-3/TRBV12-4 CASSRKDTGELFF
15 TRBJ1-5 TRBV6-1 CASSDGQGGNQPQHF
15 TRBJ2-3 TRBV6-4 CASSDSGLHTDTQYF
13 TRBJ2-1 TRBV7-2 CASSLGPDNEQFF
14 TRBJ1-1 TRBV28 CASSSVNGVTEAFF
14 TRBJ1-5 TRBV27 CASSSGDSRQPQHF
13 TRBJ2-5 TRBV5-4 CAGGLAGIETQYF
13 TRBJ2-1 TRBV28 CASSTTGGVEQFF